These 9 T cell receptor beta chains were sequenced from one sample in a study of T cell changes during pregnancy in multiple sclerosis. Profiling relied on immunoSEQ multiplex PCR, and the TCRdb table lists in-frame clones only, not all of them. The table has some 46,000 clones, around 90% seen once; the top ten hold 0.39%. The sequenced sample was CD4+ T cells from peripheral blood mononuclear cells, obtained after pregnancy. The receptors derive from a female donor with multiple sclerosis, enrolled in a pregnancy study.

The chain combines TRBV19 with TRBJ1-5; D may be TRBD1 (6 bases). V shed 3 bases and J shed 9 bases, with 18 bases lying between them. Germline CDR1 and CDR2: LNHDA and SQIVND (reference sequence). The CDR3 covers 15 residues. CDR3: CASSILGGLSRPQHF. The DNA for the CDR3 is TGTGCCAGTAGTATCCTAGGGGGATTATCGCGGCCCCAGCATTTT.

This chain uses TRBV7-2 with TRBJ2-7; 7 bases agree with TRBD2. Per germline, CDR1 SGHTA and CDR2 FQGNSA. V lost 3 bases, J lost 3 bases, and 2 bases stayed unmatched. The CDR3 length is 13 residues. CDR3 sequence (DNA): TGTGCCAGCAGCTTTCGGGGGGTCTACGAGCAGTACTTC. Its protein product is CASSFRGVYEQYF.

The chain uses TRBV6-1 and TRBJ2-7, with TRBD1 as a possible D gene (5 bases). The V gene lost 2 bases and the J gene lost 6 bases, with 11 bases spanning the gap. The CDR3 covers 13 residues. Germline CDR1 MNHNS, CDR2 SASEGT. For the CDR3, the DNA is TGTGCCAGCAGTGAACAAAGGGGCGGCGAGCAGTACTTC. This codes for CASSEQRGGEQYF.

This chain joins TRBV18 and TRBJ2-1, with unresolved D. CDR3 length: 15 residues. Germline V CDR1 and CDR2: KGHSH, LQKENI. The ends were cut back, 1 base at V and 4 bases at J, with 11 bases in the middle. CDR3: CASSPLGPGYNEQFF. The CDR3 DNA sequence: TGTGCCAGCTCACCACTGGGCCCAGGATACAATGAGCAGTTCTTC.

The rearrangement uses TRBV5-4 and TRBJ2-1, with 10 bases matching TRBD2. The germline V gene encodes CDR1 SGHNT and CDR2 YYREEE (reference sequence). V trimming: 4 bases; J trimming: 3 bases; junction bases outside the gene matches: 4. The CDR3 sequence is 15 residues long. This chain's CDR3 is CASSDSSGSYNEQFF. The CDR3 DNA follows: TGTGCCAGCAGCGACTCTAGCGGGAGCTACAATGAGCAGTTCTTC.

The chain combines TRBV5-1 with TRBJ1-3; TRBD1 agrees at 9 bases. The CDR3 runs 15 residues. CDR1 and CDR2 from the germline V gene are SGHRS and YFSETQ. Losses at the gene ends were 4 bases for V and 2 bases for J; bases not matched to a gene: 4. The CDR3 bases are TGCGCCAGCAGCGAACAGGGGGCGCCTGGAAACACCATATATTTT. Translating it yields CASSEQGAPGNTIYF.

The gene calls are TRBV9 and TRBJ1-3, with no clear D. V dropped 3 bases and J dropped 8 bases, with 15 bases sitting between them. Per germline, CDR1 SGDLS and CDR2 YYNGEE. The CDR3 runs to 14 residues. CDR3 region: CASSASGVSDTIYF. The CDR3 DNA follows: TGTGCCAGCAGCGCAAGTGGTGTGTCGGACACCATATATTTT.

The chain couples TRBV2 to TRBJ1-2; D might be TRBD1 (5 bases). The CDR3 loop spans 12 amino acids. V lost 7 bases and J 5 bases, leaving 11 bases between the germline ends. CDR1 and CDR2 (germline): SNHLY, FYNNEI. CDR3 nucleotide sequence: TGTGCCAGCACCAACAGGATTTATGGCTACACCTTC. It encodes CASTNRIYGYTF.

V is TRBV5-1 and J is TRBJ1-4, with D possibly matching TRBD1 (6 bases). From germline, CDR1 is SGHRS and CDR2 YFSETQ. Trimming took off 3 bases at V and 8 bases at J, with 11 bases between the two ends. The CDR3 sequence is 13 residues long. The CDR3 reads CASSWRTDEKLFF. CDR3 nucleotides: TGCGCCAGCAGCTGGCGGACAGACGAAAAACTGTTTTTT.